A few counts support the clone carrying this T cell receptor beta chain. One end of the junction is discordant with germline, which a read error may explain. The data stem from a study of T cells in Graves' hyperthyroidism and ophthalmopathy. This CDR3 is 17 amino acids long. Regions amplified from RNA transcripts were the TCR beta CDR3 regions. Primed by the HTBI set, a first-round RT-PCR was run on the TCR CDR3. MiXCR was run by TCRdb on the multiplex PCR reads, yielding one entry per CDR3 protein. The sample has about 660,000 distinct CDR3 sequences, over 40% seen once. Clinicians diagnosed patients from clinical symptoms, serum thyroxine and TRAb, thyroid ultrasound and orbital computed tomography.

The source of this sequence is an adult man with Graves' disease, either hyperthyroidism or ophthalmopathy (not recorded which). The chain recombines TRBV23-1 with TRBJ1-5, with D possibly TRBD1 on 5 matching bases. TRBV23-1 has ORF status, its function being uncertain. Sequenced material: peripheral blood or thyroid tissue (not recorded which). CDR3 protein: CASSGSGFNSGNQPQHF. The CDR3, as DNA: TGTGCCAGCAGTGGGTCAGGGTTTAATTCTGGCAATCAGCCCCAGCATTTT.